The 3 T cell receptor beta chains below were found in one sample sequenced in a study of blood T cell repertoires in COVID-19. Method: immunoSEQ multiplex PCR; TCRdb's copy keeps in-frame clones and lacks some. The sample has a few hundred thousand clones; about 82% are singletons. The sample was peripheral blood. The source is a woman aged 80 or over with acute or convalescent COVID-19.

Only one count was recorded for this clone. The CDR3 nucleotides read TGTGCCACCAGCCCCAGGACTAGCGGGAGGTGGGACAATGAGCAGTTCTTC. It specifies CATSPRTSGRWDNEQFF. The chain links TRBV15 to TRBJ2-1, with 14 nucleotides matching TRBD2. Germline loops: CDR1 LNHNV, CDR2 YYDKDF (reference sequence). The trim removed 5 bases at V and 5 bases at J, leaving 8 bases unmatched. This CDR3 spans 17 amino acids.

J is TRBJ1-1 and V is TRBV4-3; D remains unclear. The CDR3 contains 15 residues. V was pared by 0 bases and J by 4 bases, with 12 bases between. Germline V gene data show CDR1 as LGHNA and CDR2 as YSLEER. The CDR3 loop is CASSQEHGPITEAFF. The CDR3 nucleotides read TGCGCCAGCAGCCAAGAGCATGGCCCCATCACTGAAGCTTTCTTT.

This chain links TRBV18 with TRBJ1-1, with D possibly TRBD1 on 6 matching bases. Per the germline V gene, CDR1 is KGHSH and CDR2 is LQKENI. This CDR3 spans 12 amino acids. The V end was cut by 3 bases, the J end by 7 bases, with 9 bases between. CDR3: CASSPQDSEAFF. CDR3 DNA: TGTGCCAGCTCACCCCAGGACAGTGAAGCTTTCTTT.